What follows are 18 T cell receptor beta chains derived from one specimen sequenced in a study of blood T cell repertoires in COVID-19. Sequencing was performed with immunoSEQ multiplex PCR; in TCRdb, only in-frame clones are kept and a portion is missing. Among roughly 150,000 clones listed, around 82% were seen once. Input material: peripheral blood. These receptor sequences come from a woman aged 80 or over with active or convalescent COVID-19.

This chain joins TRBV9 and TRBJ1-6, with TRBD1 identical over 10 bases. Germline loops: CDR1 SGDLS, CDR2 YYNGEE. The CDR3 totals 17 residues. The trim removed 2 bases at V and 2 bases at J, leaving 4 bases unmatched. The CDR3 DNA follows: TGTGCCAGCAGCGTCGGGACAGGGGAAGCCTATAATTCACCCCTCCACTTT. It codes for CASSVGTGEAYNSPLHF.

The chain employs TRBV6-5 and TRBJ2-2; D unresolved. V was cut by 1 base and J by 6 bases, with 6 bases left in between. CDR3 length: 13 amino acids. Germline V gives CDR1 MNHEY, CDR2 SVGAGI. The CDR3 loop is CASSYFRAGELFF. CDR3 DNA sequence: TGTGCCAGCAGTTACTTTCGAGCCGGGGAGCTGTTTTTT.

J is TRBJ1-6 and V is TRBV2; maybe TRBD1 (5 bases). CDR3 length: 15 residues. Trimming took 4 bases from V and 7 from J, leaving 14 bases between them. Germline V gene lookup returns CDR1 SNHLY and CDR2 FYNNEI. In DNA, the CDR3 is TGTGCCAGCAGTGGAGCGAGGGGACTAAATTCACCCCTCCACTTT. This encodes CASSGARGLNSPLHF. Variable domain in full (rest from reference TRBV2 and TRBJ1-6): EPEVTQTPSHQVTQMGQEVILRCVPISNHLYFYWYRQILGQKVEFLVSFYNNEISEKSEIFDDQFSVERPDGSNFTLKIRSTKLEDSAMYFCASSGARGLNSPLHFGNGTRLTVT.

The rearrangement links TRBV28 to TRBJ2-5, with D perhaps matching TRBD1 (6 bases). CDR3 size: 13 residues. V lost 5 bases, J lost 5 bases, and 12 bases lay in between. Germline V lookup: CDR1 MDHEN, CDR2 SYDVKM. As DNA, the CDR3 is TGTGCCAGCAGTCGTCAGGGGACCGAGACCCAGTACTTC. This encodes CASSRQGTETQYF.

A few counts support this clone. This rearrangement joins TRBV5-1 to TRBJ2-7; 10 bases line up with TRBD2. The J segment lost 3 bases and the V segment lost 4 bases, leaving 7 bases of the junction unmatched. The CDR3 length is 15 residues. Germline CDR1 reads SGHRS; CDR2 reads YFSETQ. CDR3 region: CASSRIGTSDYEQYF. In nucleotides, the CDR3 is TGCGCCAGCAGCCGCATCGGGACTAGCGACTACGAGCAGTACTTC.

This clone has just a few counts. This rearrangement joins TRBV11-3 to TRBJ2-7, with D possibly matching TRBD2 (6 bases). V was cut by 5 bases and J by 6 bases, with 20 bases left in between. CDR3 size: 15 residues. Germline loops: CDR1 SGHNT, CDR2 YENEEA. The CDR3 DNA follows: TGTGCCAGCAGCCAGGGCCCGGGAGAGGGGTTCGAGCAGTACTTC. It specifies CASSQGPGEGFEQYF. The full variable domain, completed using reference TRBV11-3 and TRBJ2-7, is EAGVVQSPRYKIIEKKQPVAFWCNPISGHNTLYWYLQNLGQGPELLIRYENEEAVDDSQLPKDRFSAERLKGVDSTLKIQPAELGDSAVYLCASSQGPGEGFEQYFGPGTRLTVT.

This clone was picked up many times. This chain uses TRBV19 with TRBJ1-5; D is unresolved. V was pared by 3 bases and J by 4 bases, with 13 bases between. CDR1 is LNHDA and CDR2 is SQIVND in the germline V gene (reference sequence). The CDR3 contains 15 residues. The CDR3 DNA reads as TGTGCCAGTAGTATGTCGGTCGACGGGAATCAGCCCCAGCATTTT. Translated: CASSMSVDGNQPQHF.

CDR3 coding DNA: TGCGCCAGCAGCCCCAGCCCTAGCGGGAGCTACGAGCAGTACTTC. This translates into CASSPSPSGSYEQYF. V is TRBV5-1 and J is TRBJ2-7; 10 bases match TRBD2. The CDR3 runs to 15 residues. Germline assignment: CDR1 SGHRS and CDR2 YFSETQ. The ends lost 4 bases at V and 3 bases at J; junction bases unmatched: 7.

The V and J genes are TRBV6-5 and TRBJ1-3, with 7 bases aligning to TRBD1. Trimming cost V 6 bases and J 0 bases; bases outside gene matches: 5. The CDR3 consists of 15 residues. Per the germline V gene, CDR1 is MNHEY and CDR2 is SVGAGI. The CDR3 DNA follows: TGTGCCAGCAGAGTACAGGGGAACTCTGGAAACACCATATATTTT. Translation: CASRVQGNSGNTIYF.

This chain uses TRBV5-1 with TRBJ1-1, with 8 positions matching TRBD1. Germline lookup yields CDR1 SGHRS and CDR2 YFSETQ. The V gene end was trimmed by 3 bases and the J gene end by 3 bases; junction bases not matched to a gene: 10. The CDR3 consists of 16 residues. The CDR3 coding sequence is TGCGCCAGCAGCTCGGGGGGCAGGGGGCCTGACACTGAAGCTTTCTTT. Amino acid sequence: CASSSGGRGPDTEAFF.

This chain joins TRBV7-2 and TRBJ1-4; tentative D call: TRBD1 (6 bases). Per germline, CDR1 SGHTA and CDR2 FQGNSA. Trimming shortened V by 5 bases and J by 6 bases, and 13 bases separated the two germline ends. The CDR3 sequence is 14 residues long. CDR3 nucleotide sequence: TGTGCCAGCAGCCCTGCGGGGGGCTATGAAAAACTGTTTTTT. Its translation: CASSPAGGYEKLFF.

V gene TRBV6-6 combines with J gene TRBJ2-7; TRBD1 matches 8 bases. Germline lookup yields CDR1 MNHNY and CDR2 SVGAGI (reference sequence). This CDR3 has 14 residues. With 6 bases clipped from V and 5 bases from J, the junction kept 9 bases outside the gene matches. Written as DNA, the CDR3 is TGTGCCAGCAGCCAGGACAGGGTTGGGGACGAGCAGTACTTC. Protein sequence: CASSQDRVGDEQYF.

This clone appeared a few times. CDR3 bases: TGTGCCAGCAGCCCGGATTCAGGGACTAGCGGGAGGGGTGAGCAGTTCTTC. Protein product: CASSPDSGTSGRGEQFF. The V call is TRBV3-1 (or the pseudogene TRBV3-2), the J call TRBJ2-1; 16 nucleotides agree with TRBD2. After removal of 4 bases from V and 9 bases from J, the junction contained 9 bases not matched to a gene. The CDR3 consists of 17 residues. Germline V gene lookup returns CDR1 LGHDT and CDR2 YNNKEL (reference sequence).

CDR3 residues: CATTLATTGEQYF. The CDR3 DNA follows: TGTGCCACCACCCTTGCGACGACGGGTGAGCAGTACTTC. The rearrangement links TRBV28 to TRBJ2-7; D is unresolved. This CDR3 spans 13 amino acids. The germline V and J ends were trimmed by 10 bases and 7 bases, with 20 bases remaining between them. Per the germline V gene, CDR1 is MDHEN and CDR2 is SYDVKM.

This clone was counted between two and nine times. The rearrangement links TRBV7-9 to TRBJ1-2, with D tentatively TRBD1 (5 bases). Trimming stripped 5 bases from V and 4 bases from J, with 8 bases between. Germline V CDR1 and CDR2: SEHNR, FQNEAQ (reference sequence). The CDR3 totals 12 residues. The CDR3 loop is CASSRDSYGYTF. The CDR3 DNA follows: TGTGCCAGCAGCCGCGACAGCTATGGCTACACCTTC.

The rearrangement links TRBV28 to TRBJ1-2; D is unclear. The CDR3 covers 11 residues. Trimming removed 3 bases at V and 10 bases at J, with 9 bases between. CDR1 is MDHEN and CDR2 is SYDVKM in the germline V gene. DNA for the CDR3: TGTGCCAGCAGTTTGGCCGTCGCCTACACCTTC. It yields the protein CASSLAVAYTF.

The chain has TRBV6-5 and TRBJ1-2; 7 nucleotides agree with TRBD1. Germline V lookup: CDR1 MNHEY, CDR2 SVGAGI. The CDR3 sequence is 16 residues long. V shed 4 bases and J 0 bases; nucleotides not matched to a gene: 8. DNA of the CDR3: TGTGCCAGCAGTTTCACAGGGGCGGAAGCTAACTATGGCTACACCTTC. It specifies CASSFTGAEANYGYTF.

This clone was seen just once. The rearrangement joins TRBV7-8 to TRBJ2-1; D gene uncertain. The CDR3 has 12 residues. The V end lost 1 base, the J end lost 7 bases, and 5 bases lay between the germline ends. Germline loops: CDR1 SGHVS, CDR2 FQNEAQ. The CDR3 sequence: CASSLVLNEQFF. In DNA form, the CDR3 reads TGTGCCAGCAGCTTAGTTCTGAATGAGCAGTTCTTC.